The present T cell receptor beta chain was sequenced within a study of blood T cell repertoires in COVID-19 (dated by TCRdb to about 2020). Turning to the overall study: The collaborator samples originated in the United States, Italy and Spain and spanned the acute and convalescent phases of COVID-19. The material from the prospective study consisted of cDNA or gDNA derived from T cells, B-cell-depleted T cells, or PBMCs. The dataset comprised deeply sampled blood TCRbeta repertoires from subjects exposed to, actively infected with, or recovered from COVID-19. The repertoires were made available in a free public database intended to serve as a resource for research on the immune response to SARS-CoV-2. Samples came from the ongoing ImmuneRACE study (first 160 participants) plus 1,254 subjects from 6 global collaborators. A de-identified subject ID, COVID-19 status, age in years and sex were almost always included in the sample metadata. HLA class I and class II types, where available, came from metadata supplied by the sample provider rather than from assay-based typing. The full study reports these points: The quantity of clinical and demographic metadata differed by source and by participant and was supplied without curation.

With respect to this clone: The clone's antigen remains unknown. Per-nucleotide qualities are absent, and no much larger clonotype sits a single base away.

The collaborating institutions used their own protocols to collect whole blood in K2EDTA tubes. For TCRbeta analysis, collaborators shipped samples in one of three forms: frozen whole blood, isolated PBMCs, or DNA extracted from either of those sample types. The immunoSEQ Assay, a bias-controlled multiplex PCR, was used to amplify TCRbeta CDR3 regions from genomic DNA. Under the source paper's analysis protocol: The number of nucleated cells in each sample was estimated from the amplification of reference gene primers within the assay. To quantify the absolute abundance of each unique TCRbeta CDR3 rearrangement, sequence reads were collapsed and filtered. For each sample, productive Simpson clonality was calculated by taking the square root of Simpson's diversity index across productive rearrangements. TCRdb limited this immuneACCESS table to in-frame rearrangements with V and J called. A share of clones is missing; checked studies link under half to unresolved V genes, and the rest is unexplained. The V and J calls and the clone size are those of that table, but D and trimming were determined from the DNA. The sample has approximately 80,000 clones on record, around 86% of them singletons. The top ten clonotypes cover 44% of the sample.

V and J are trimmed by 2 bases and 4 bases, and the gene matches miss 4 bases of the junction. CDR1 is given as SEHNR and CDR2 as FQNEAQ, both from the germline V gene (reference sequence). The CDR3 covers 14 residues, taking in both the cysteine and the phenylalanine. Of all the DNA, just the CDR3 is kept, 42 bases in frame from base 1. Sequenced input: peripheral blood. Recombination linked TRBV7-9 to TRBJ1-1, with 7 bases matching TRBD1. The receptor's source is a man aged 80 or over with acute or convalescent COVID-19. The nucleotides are TGTGCCAGCAGCTTAACAGGGGCCCCCACTGAAGCTTTCTTT. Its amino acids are CASSLTGAPTEAFF. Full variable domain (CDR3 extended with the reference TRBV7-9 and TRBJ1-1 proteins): DTGVSQNPRHKITKRGQNVTFRCDPISEHNRLYWYRQTLGQGPEFLTYFQNEAQLEKSRLLSDRFSAERPKGSFSTLEIQRTEQGDSAMYLCASSLTGAPTEAFFGQGTRLTVV.